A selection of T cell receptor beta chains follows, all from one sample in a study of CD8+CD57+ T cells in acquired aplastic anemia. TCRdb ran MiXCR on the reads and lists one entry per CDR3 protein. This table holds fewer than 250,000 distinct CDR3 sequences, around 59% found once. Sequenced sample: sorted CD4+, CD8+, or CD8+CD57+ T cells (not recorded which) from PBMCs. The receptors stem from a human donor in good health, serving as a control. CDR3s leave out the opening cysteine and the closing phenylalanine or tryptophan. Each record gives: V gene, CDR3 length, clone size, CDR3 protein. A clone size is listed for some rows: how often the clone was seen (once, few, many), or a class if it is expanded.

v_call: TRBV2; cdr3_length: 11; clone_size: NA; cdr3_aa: ASSLRWVEGYT
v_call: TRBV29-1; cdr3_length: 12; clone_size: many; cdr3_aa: SVGDGLAKNIQY
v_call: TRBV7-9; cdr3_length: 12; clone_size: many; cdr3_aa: ASSLMVGLYEQY
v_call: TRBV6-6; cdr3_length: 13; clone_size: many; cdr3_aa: ASSLYPSGGPGYY
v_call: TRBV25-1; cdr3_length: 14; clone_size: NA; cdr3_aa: ASSESGQGANSPLH
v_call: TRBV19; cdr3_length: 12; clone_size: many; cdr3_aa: ASSMVAGANVLT
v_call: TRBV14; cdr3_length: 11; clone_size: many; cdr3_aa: ASSQDMWGGYT
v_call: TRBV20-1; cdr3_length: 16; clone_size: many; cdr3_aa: SASVYRTSGPGDYEQY
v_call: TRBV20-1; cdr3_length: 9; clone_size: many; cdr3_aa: SARDRETQY
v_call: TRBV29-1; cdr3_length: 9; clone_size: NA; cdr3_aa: SSAENTEAF
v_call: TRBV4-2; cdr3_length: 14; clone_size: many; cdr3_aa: ASSQDAGTDFTEAF
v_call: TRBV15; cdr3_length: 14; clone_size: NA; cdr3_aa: ATSHSSGTGSYEQY
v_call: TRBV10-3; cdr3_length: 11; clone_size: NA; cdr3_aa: AISDEMNTEAF
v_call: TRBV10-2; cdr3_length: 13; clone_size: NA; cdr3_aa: ASRAGTQSSYEQY
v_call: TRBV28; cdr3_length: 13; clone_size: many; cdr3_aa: ASSFGTEGNQPQH
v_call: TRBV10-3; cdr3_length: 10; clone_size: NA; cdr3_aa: AIAGGNYGYT
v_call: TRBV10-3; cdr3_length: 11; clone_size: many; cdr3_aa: AISGGFTDTQY
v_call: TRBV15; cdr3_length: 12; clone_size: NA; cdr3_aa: ATSSRRHNQPQH
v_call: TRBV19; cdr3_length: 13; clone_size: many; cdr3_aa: ASSIGEGTRNEQF
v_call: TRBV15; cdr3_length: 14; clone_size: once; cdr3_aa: ATSRDLTGRSNEQF
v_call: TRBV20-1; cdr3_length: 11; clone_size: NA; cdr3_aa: SASGGGDNEQF
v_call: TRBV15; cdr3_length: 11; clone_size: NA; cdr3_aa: ATAPAGDYEQY
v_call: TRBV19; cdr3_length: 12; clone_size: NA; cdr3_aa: ASSIGSDYSPLH
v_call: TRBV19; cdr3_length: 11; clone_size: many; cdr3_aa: ASSILPTTEAF
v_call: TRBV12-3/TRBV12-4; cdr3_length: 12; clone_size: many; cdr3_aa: ASSSAGTGSEQY
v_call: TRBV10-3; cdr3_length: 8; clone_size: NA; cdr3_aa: AIGESSDT
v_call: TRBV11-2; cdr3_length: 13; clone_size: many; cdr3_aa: ASSLISGVSYEQY
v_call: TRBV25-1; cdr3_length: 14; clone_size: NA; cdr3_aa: ASREGSGTGAYEQY
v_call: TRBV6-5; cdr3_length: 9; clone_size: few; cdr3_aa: ASSRDRVAF
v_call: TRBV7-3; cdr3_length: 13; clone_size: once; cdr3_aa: ASSPSTGPYSEQF
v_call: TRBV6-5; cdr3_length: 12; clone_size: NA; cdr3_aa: ASSRSITRSPLH
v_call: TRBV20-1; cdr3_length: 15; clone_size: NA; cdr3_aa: SASAPTSDHYGAEQF
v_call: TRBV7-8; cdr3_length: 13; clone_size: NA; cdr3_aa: ASSLELAVYNEQF
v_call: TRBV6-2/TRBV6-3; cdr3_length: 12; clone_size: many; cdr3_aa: ATTYRPSSYEQY
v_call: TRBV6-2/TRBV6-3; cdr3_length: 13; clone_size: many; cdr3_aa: ASSTRDRGLSPLH
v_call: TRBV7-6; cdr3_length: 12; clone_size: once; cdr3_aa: ASTLLAGSYEQY
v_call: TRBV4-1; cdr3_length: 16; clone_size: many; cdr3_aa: ASSHRDVLGGPSYEQY
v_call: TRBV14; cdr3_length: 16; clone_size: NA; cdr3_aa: ASSPQRGALSGANVLT
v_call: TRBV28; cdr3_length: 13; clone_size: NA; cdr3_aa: ASRTGTGAPDEQY
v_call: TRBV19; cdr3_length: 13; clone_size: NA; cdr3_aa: ASSISGTGSTEAF
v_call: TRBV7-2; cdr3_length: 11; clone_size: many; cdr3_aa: ASSSRQIYGYT
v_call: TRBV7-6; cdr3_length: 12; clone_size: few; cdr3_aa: ASSLGTDTDTQY
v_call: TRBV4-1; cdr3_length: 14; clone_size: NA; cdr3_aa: ASSQENLAGGQEQY
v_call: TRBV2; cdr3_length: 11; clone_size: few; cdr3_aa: ASRETGPYGYT
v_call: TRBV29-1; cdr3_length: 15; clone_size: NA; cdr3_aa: SVGGPGTSGSTDTQY
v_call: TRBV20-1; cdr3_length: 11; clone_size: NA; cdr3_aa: SAPGPITYEQY
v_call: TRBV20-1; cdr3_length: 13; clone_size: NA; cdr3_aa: SATTVAGLYNEQF
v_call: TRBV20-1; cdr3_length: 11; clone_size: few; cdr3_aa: SASASGGYEQY
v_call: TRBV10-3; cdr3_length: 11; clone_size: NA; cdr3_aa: AISDSIVNKAF